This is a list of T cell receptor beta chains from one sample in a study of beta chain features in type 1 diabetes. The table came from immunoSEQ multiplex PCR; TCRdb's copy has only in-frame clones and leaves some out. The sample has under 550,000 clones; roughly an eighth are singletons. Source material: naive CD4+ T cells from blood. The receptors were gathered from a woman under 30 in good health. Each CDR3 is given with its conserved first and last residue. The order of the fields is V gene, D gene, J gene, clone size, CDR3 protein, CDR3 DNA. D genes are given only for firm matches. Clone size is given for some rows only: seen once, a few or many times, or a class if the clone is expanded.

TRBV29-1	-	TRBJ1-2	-	CSVEERGTGYTF	TGCAGCGTTGAAGAAAGGGGGACTGGCTACACCTTC
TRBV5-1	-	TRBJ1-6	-	CASSLDGADSPLHF	TGCGCCAGCAGCTTAGATGGGGCGGATTCACCCCTCCACTTT
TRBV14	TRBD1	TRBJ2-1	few	CASSPGTVKARNEQFF	TGTGCCAGCAGCCCTGGGACAGTTAAGGCCCGCAATGAGCAGTTCTTC
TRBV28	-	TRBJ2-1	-	CASSSVGRVSNEQFF	TGTGCCAGCAGTTCCGTCGGCAGGGTATCGAATGAGCAGTTCTTC
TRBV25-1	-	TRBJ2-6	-	CASSEYRGRNSGANVLTF	TGTGCCAGCAGTGAATACAGGGGCAGGAATTCTGGGGCCAACGTCCTGACTTTC
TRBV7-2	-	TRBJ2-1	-	CASSLDSTSYNEQFF	TGTGCCAGCAGCTTGGACAGTACCAGCTACAATGAGCAGTTCTTC
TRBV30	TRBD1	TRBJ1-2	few	CAWSQQGVRGGYTF	TGTGCCTGGAGCCAACAGGGGGTGAGAGGTGGCTACACCTTC
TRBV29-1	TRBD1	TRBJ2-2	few	CSVGQGAGELFF	TGCAGCGTTGGACAGGGAGCCGGGGAGCTGTTTTTT
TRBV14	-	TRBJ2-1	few	CASSRSNQLEQFF	TGTGCCAGCAGCCGATCTAACCAGCTAGAGCAGTTCTTC
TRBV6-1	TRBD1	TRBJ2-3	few	CASKKGTADTQYF	TGTGCCAGCAAGAAGGGGACAGCAGATACGCAGTATTTT
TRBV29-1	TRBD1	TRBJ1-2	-	CSAGGGTGGDGYTF	TGCAGCGCCGGCGGAGGGACAGGGGGCGATGGCTACACCTTC
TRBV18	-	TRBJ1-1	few	CASSPLGSLGNTEAFF	TGTGCCAGCTCACCCCTGGGATCCCTGGGGAACACTGAAGCTTTCTTT
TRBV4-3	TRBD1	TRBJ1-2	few	CASSQDSGTGGANYGYTF	TGCGCCAGCAGCCAAGACTCCGGGACAGGGGGCGCGAACTATGGCTACACCTTC
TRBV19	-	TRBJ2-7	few	CASSISDSVRYF	TGTGCCAGTAGTATATCAGACTCTGTTCGGTACTTC
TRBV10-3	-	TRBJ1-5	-	CAMDSNQPQHF	TGTGCCATGGATAGCAATCAGCCCCAGCATTTT
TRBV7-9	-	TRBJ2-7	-	CASSPYGGYEQYF	TGTGCCAGCAGCCCGTATGGGGGCTACGAGCAGTACTTC
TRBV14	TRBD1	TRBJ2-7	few	CASSRRLGTGMPYEQYF	TGTGCCAGCAGCCGGAGATTGGGGACAGGGATGCCCTACGAGCAGTACTTC
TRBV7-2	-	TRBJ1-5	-	CASSQKAGNQPQHF	TGTGCCAGCAGCCAAAAGGCAGGGAATCAGCCCCAGCATTTT
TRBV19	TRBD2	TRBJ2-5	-	CASSNAAGGGETQYF	TGTGCCAGTAGTAATGCGGCGGGAGGGGGAGAGACCCAGTACTTC
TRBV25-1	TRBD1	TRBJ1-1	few	CASSTRTGGIDFF	TGTGCCAGCAGTACCCGGACAGGGGGCATAGATTTCTTT
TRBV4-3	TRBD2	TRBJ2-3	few	CASSLGLAGGDADTQYF	TGCGCCAGCAGCCTAGGACTAGCGGGGGGTGATGCAGATACGCAGTATTTT
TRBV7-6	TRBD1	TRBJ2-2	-	CATHRDRGAGELFF	TGTGCCACCCACCGGGACAGGGGGGCCGGGGAGCTGTTTTTT
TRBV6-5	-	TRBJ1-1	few	CASSHPQGEAFF	TGTGCCAGCAGTCACCCGCAGGGGGAAGCTTTCTTT
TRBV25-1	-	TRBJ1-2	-	CASSDRSLGYGYTF	TGTGCCAGCAGTGACAGGTCGCTTGGCTATGGCTACACCTTC
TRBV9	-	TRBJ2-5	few	CASSVRGETQYF	TGTGCCAGCAGCGTACGGGGAGAGACCCAGTACTTC
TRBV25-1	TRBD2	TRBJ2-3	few	CASSETIGGGAPDTQYF	TGTGCCAGCAGTGAAACGATTGGCGGGGGGGCTCCGGATACGCAGTATTTT
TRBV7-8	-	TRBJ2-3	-	CASSETDTQYF	TGTGCCAGCAGCGAAACAGATACGCAGTATTTT
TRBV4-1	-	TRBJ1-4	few	CASSPHSIPAELFF	TGCGCCAGCAGCCCCCATTCAATCCCGGCTGAACTGTTTTTT
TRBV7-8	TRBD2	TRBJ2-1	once	CASSLEGSGRSRGYNEQFF	TGTGCCAGCAGCTTAGAGGGTAGCGGGAGGTCCCGGGGGTACAATGAGCAGTTCTTC
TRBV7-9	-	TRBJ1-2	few	CASSQRITDYGYTF	TGTGCCAGCAGCCAGCGGATTACGGACTATGGCTACACCTTC
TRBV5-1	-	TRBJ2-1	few	CASSLGGIYNEQFF	TGCGCCAGCAGCTTGGGAGGGATTTACAATGAGCAGTTCTTC
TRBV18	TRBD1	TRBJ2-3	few	CASSRTGVDTQYF	TGTGCCAGCTCCCGGACAGGGGTCGATACGCAGTATTTT
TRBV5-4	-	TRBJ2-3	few	CASSKGLGGTDTQYF	TGTGCCAGCAGCAAAGGACTAGGGGGTACAGATACGCAGTATTTT
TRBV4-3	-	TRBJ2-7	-	CASSQVKDRAYEQYF	TGCGCCAGCAGCCAAGTGAAGGACAGAGCCTACGAGCAGTACTTC
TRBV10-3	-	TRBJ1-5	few	CAISESTGRGQPQHF	TGTGCCATCAGTGAGTCCACAGGGCGGGGTCAGCCCCAGCATTTT
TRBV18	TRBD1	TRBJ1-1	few	CASSPGGPGQGRPTEAFF	TGTGCCAGCTCACCCGGTGGCCCGGGACAGGGACGTCCCACTGAAGCTTTCTTT
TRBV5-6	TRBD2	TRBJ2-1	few	CASSSGLAPYNEQFF	TGTGCCAGCAGCTCGGGACTAGCGCCCTACAATGAGCAGTTCTTC
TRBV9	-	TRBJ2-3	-	CASSVESGDTQYF	TGTGCCAGCAGCGTAGAAAGCGGGGATACGCAGTATTTT
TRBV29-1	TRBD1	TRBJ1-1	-	CSVDPGSDREAFF	TGCAGCGTTGACCCCGGTTCCGACAGGGAGGCTTTCTTT
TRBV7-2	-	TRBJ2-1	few	CASSLALQFGNNEQFF	TGTGCCAGCAGCTTAGCGTTGCAATTCGGGAACAATGAGCAGTTCTTC
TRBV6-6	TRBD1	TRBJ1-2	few	CASSNDRVGGYTF	TGTGCCAGCAGTAACGACAGGGTGGGAGGCTACACCTTC
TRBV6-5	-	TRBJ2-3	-	CASSYSGGTGTDTQYF	TGTGCCAGCAGTTACTCCGGCGGGACAGGCACAGATACGCAGTATTTT
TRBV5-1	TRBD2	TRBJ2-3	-	CASSFSVAGGTDTQYF	TGCGCCAGCAGCTTCAGCGTAGCGGGGGGCACAGATACGCAGTATTTT
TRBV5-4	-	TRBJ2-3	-	CASSLSSRGTDTQYF	TGTGCCAGCAGCTTGTCATCCAGGGGAACAGATACGCAGTATTTT
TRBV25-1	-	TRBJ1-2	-	CASQRANYGYTF	TGTGCCAGCCAGCGGGCAAACTATGGCTACACCTTC
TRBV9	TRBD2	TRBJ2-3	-	CASSVTPGLAGLTRTDTQYF	TGTGCCAGCAGCGTAACCCCGGGACTAGCGGGTCTCACTCGCACAGATACGCAGTATTTT
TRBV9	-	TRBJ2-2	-	CASSVDGGVGTGELFF	TGTGCCAGCAGCGTAGACGGGGGCGTTGGCACCGGGGAGCTGTTTTTT
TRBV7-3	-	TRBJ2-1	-	CASGGPYNEQFF	TGTGCCAGCGGGGGACCTTACAATGAGCAGTTCTTC
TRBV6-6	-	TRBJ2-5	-	CASSYGGAQETQYF	TGTGCCAGCAGTTACGGCGGAGCTCAAGAGACCCAGTACTTC
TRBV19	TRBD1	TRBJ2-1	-	CASRSTGGSRQFF	TGTGCCAGCAGATCTACAGGGGGCAGCCGGCAGTTCTTC
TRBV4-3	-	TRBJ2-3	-	CASSQVSLASDTQYF	TGCGCCAGCAGCCAAGTATCACTAGCCTCAGATACGCAGTATTTT